Presented here are 2 T cell receptor beta chains from one specimen sequenced in a study of graft-versus-host responses after intestinal transplantation. No antigen is known for these receptors. Using immunoSEQ multiplex PCR, the repertoire was profiled, and TCRdb retains in-frame clones only, with some absent. Here the sample spans about 86,000 clones, around 90% being singletons. The source was unstimulated CD4+ T cells sorted from spleen or lymph node cells, collected before transplant. These receptor sequences come from a human donor who was the organ donor for an intestinal transplant.

The chain uses TRBV6-1 and TRBJ2-3; 8 bases line up with TRBD2. CDR3 length: 17 residues. Germline CDR1 MNHNS, CDR2 SASEGT. Trimming removed 4 bases from V and 3 bases from J; junction bases left unmatched: 12. CDR3 sequence: CASSGIAGTSMTDTQYF. The CDR3 DNA follows: TGTGCCAGCAGTGGAATAGCGGGGACCTCTATGACAGATACGCAGTATTTT.

The chain employs TRBV30 and TRBJ1-2; 7 bases match TRBD1. The ends lost 4 bases at V and 4 bases at J; junction bases unmatched: 6. The CDR3 extends over 13 amino acids. The germline V gene has CDR1 GTSNPN and CDR2 SVGIG (reference sequence). CDR3 nucleotide sequence: TGTGCCTGGACCCGGGACAGTCCCTATGGCTACACCTTC. This gives the protein CAWTRDSPYGYTF.